This T cell receptor beta chain was sequenced during a study of T cells in Graves' hyperthyroidism and ophthalmopathy. Study summary: Peripheral blood sampling occurred at initial diagnosis, before any treatment. Whole-study results and caveats: Most clonotypes expanded in thyroid above 0.001 were likewise present in blood.

Germline V gives CDR1 DFQATT, CDR2 SNEGSKA (reference sequence). This CDR3 is built from 11 residues. V lost 1 base, J lost 3 bases, and 4 bases lay in between. A note on this clonotype: Its antigen remains unidentified.

Newly diagnosed hyperthyroidism patients aged 18 to 65 years had disease lasting under 2 months. Not enrolled were patients with uncontrolled infection, other autoimmune disease, pregnancy or lactation. Amplification yielded TCR beta CDR3 regions, with RNA transcripts as the source. The HTBI primer set served for first-round RT-PCR of the TCR CDR3. TCRdb reanalysed the multiplex PCR reads using MiXCR and keeps one entry per CDR3 protein. The data show about 360,000 distinct CDR3 sequences, about 13% seen once. The chain has TRBV20-1 and TRBJ2-7, with D unclear. Source material: blood. The TCR originated in a woman under 30 with Graves' hyperthyroidism. CDR3 sequence reads: CSARVSYEQYF. CDR3 coding DNA: TGCAGTGCTAGAGTCAGCTACGAGCAGTACTTC.